Below are 19 T cell receptor beta chains sequenced from a single sample in a study of T cells in Graves' hyperthyroidism and ophthalmopathy. RNA transcripts gave rise to amplified TCR beta CDR3 regions. The TCR CDR3 was amplified in a first-round RT-PCR using the HTBI primer set. One entry per CDR3 protein, called by TCRdb with MiXCR from the multiplex PCR reads. The table has about 520,000 distinct CDR3 sequences, around a quarter seen once. Source material: blood. These TCRs come from a woman aged 25 to 39 with Graves' ophthalmopathy.

The chain combines TRBV19 with TRBJ1-2, with a weak D call TRBD1 (5 bases). In germline, CDR1 is LNHDA, CDR2 SQIVND (reference sequence). The CDR3 has 13 residues. V lost 8 bases and J 4 bases, leaving 14 bases between the germline ends. CDR3 residues: CASRRGVSYGYTF. Written as DNA, the CDR3 is TGTGCCAGTCGTCGGGGCGTAAGCTATGGCTACACCTTC. The variable domain in full, with the rest retrieved from reference TRBV19 and TRBJ1-2, is DGGITQSPKYLFRKEGQNVTLSCEQNLNHDAMYWYRQDPGQGLRLIYYSQIVNDFQKGDIAEGYSVSREKKESFPLTVTSAQKNPTAFYLCASRRGVSYGYTFGSGTRLTVV.

This clonotype occurred a few times. J is TRBJ2-7 and V is TRBV12-3 or TRBV12-4, with D tentatively TRBD1 or TRBD2 (5 bases each). The CDR3 is 14 residues long. Trimming stripped 3 bases from V and 6 bases from J, with 15 bases between. CDR3 DNA: TGTGCCAGCAGTTTTCAGGGTGAGGCGGGCGAGCAGTACTTC. Its translation: CASSFQGEAGEQYF.

V and J are TRBV20-1 and TRBJ1-3, with D unresolved. V was cut by 5 bases and J by 0 bases, with 8 bases left in between. CDR1 and CDR2 (germline): DFQATT, SNEGSKA (reference sequence). CDR3 length: 13 residues. The CDR3 loop is CSASYTSGNTIYF. Written as DNA, the CDR3 is TGCAGTGCTTCCTACACCTCTGGAAACACCATATATTTT.

The rearrangement links TRBV6-1 to TRBJ2-5; possibly TRBD1 for D (6 bases). Per the germline V gene, CDR1 is MNHNS and CDR2 is SASEGT. Trimming cost V 0 bases and J 1 base, with 15 bases left between them. The CDR3 totals 17 residues. CDR3 residues: CASSEAMWTATQETQYF. The CDR3 DNA reads TGTGCCAGCAGTGAAGCAATGTGGACAGCCACCCAAGAGACCCAGTACTTC.

The V gene is TRBV6-1, the J gene TRBJ1-5, with 7 bases matching TRBD1. Germline CDR1 MNHNS, CDR2 SASEGT. Trimming took 8 bases from V and 5 from J; bases not matched to a gene: 3. The CDR3 sequence is 12 residues long. This CDR3 is CASHRGHQPQHF. The CDR3 nucleotides read TGTGCCAGCCACAGGGGCCATCAGCCCCAGCATTTT.

In this sample, this clonotype turned up many times. The CDR3 protein is CASSAHGGTEAFF. The DNA for the CDR3 is TGCGCCAGCAGCGCCCACGGGGGCACTGAAGCTTTCTTT. V and J are TRBV5-1 and TRBJ1-1; a weak D match, TRBD1 (5 bases). Germline V gene lookup returns CDR1 SGHRS and CDR2 YFSETQ. V was shortened by 4 bases and J by 4 bases, with 11 bases between the two germline ends. The CDR3 sequence is 13 residues long. The variable domain in full, completed from reference TRBV5-1 and TRBJ1-1, reads KAGVTQTPRYLIKTRGQQVTLSCSPISGHRSVSWYQQTPGQGLQFLFEYFSETQRNKGNFPGRFSGRQFSNSRSEMNVSTLELGDSALYLCASSAHGGTEAFFGQGTRLTVV.

The table lists this clonotype with a few counts. This may be a read error: a much more frequent sequence differs by one nucleotide. The CDR3 protein is CASSFPQGVSSYEQCF. CDR3 nucleotide sequence: TGTGCCAGCAGCTTTCCCCAGGGGGTGTCCTCCTACGAGCAGTGCTTC. The chain uses TRBV11-2 and TRBJ2-7; 7 bases are a match to TRBD1. The length of the CDR3 is 16 residues. Per the germline V gene, CDR1 is SGHAT and CDR2 is FQNNGV.

This clonotype was seen a handful of times. J is TRBJ1-6 and V is TRBV4-3, with 7 bases aligning to TRBD1. The junction had 6 bases not matched to a gene; V was cut back by 0 bases and J by 7 bases. This CDR3 contains 16 residues. Germline CDR1 reads LGHNA; CDR2 reads YSLEER. CDR3 DNA: TGCGCCAGCAGCCAAGAAAGGACAGGCCTGAATTCACCCCTCCACTTT. This codes for CASSQERTGLNSPLHF.

Worth noting for this clonotype: One base away lies a much larger clone, so this may be a sequencing read error. The conserved closing phenylalanine or tryptophan is absent in this CDR3, likely reflecting a read error. The chain couples TRBV6-5 to TRBJ2-7; the D gene could be TRBD1 or TRBD2 (6 bases each). The length of the CDR3 is 15 residues. Germline lookup yields CDR1 MNHEY and CDR2 SVGAGI. The V end was cut by 2 bases, the J end by 6 bases, with 17 bases between. The CDR3 spells CASSYGTPGAGEQYS. The CDR3, as DNA: TGTGCCAGCAGTTACGGAACTCCGGGGGCCGGCGAGCAGTACTCC.

The chain uses TRBV20-1 and TRBJ2-7; D possibly corresponds to TRBD2 (7 bases). Germline V CDR1 and CDR2: DFQATT, SNEGSKA (reference sequence). The CDR3 consists of 14 residues. The V end was cut by 6 bases, the J end by 2 bases, with 17 bases between. The CDR3: CSAPIGGPPYEQYF. CDR3 DNA sequence: TGCAGTGCCCCAATCGGGGGGCCTCCCTACGAGCAGTACTTC.

The gene calls are TRBV6-1 and TRBJ2-7, with D possibly TRBD1 on 5 matching bases. The CDR3 is 11 residues long. In germline, CDR1 is MNHNS, CDR2 SASEGT. The germline V and J ends were trimmed by 7 bases and 12 bases, with 16 bases remaining between them. The CDR3 DNA sequence: TGTGCCAGCACCGAAGGGGCCCCTCCGTACTTC. It translates to CASTEGAPPYF.

V is TRBV20-1 and J is TRBJ2-7; 10 nucleotides match TRBD2. The V gene end was trimmed by 6 bases and the J gene end by 0 bases; junction bases not matched to a gene: 11. The CDR3 covers 16 residues. Germline V gene data show CDR1 as DFQATT and CDR2 as SNEGSKA (reference sequence). CDR3 loop: CSAQQGTSAYSYEQYF. The CDR3 DNA is TGCAGTGCCCAACAGGGGACTAGCGCCTACTCCTACGAGCAGTACTTC.

This clonotype appeared a few times. This rearrangement joins TRBV27 to TRBJ1-2; D remains ambiguous. The CDR3 loop spans 13 amino acids. The germline V gene encodes CDR1 MNHEY and CDR2 SMNVEV (reference sequence). The ends were cut back, 4 bases at V and 2 bases at J, with 8 bases in the middle. CDR3 in amino acids: CASSYTPNYGYTF. The DNA for the CDR3 is TGTGCCAGCAGTTATACTCCCAACTATGGCTACACCTTC.

The sample holds many counts of this clonotype. This chain connects TRBV6-1 to TRBJ2-5; maybe TRBD1 (6 bases). The CDR3 has 15 amino acids. The germline gives CDR1 MNHNS, CDR2 SASEGT. V lost 6 bases, J lost 5 bases, and 19 bases lay in between. CDR3 amino acids: CASRPTGTTGETQYF. DNA of the CDR3: TGTGCCAGCAGACCTACCGGGACAACGGGCGAGACCCAGTACTTC.

CDR3 amino acids: CASSVARDGGELFF. CDR3 sequence (DNA): TGTGCCAGCAGCGTAGCTAGGGACGGCGGGGAGCTGTTTTTT. The V and J genes are TRBV9 and TRBJ2-2; D may correspond to TRBD1 or TRBD2 (5 bases each). Trimming pared 0 bases from V and 7 bases from J, leaving 10 bases between. The CDR3 consists of 14 residues. Germline CDR1 SGDLS, CDR2 YYNGEE.

In this sample, this clonotype turned up many times. The V and J genes are TRBV2 and TRBJ2-5; a weak D match, TRBD1 (5 bases). Germline V gene lookup returns CDR1 SNHLY and CDR2 FYNNEI. With 5 bases removed from V and 4 bases from J, the gap between germline ends came to 11 bases. The CDR3 length is 13 residues. CDR3 protein: CASSTLGVETQYF. CDR3 bases: TGTGCCAGCAGTACCCTAGGGGTAGAGACCCAGTACTTC. The variable domain in full, completed from reference TRBV2 and TRBJ2-5, reads EPEVTQTPSHQVTQMGQEVILRCVPISNHLYFYWYRQILGQKVEFLVSFYNNEISEKSEIFDDQFSVERPDGSNFTLKIRSTKLEDSAMYFCASSTLGVETQYFGPGTRLLVL.

The genes are TRBV15 and TRBJ1-6; D is uncertain. The V gene's germline CDR1 is LNHNV and CDR2 YYDKDF (reference sequence). V gave up 0 bases and J gave up 0 bases, with 9 bases separating them. The CDR3 length is 17 residues. As DNA, the CDR3 is TGTGCCACCAGCAGAGATAGGCTCAGCTCCTATAATTCACCCCTCCACTTT. Its translation: CATSRDRLSSYNSPLHF.

This clonotype was picked up a small number of times. The chain joins TRBV6-5 to TRBJ1-1; D call uncertain. V shed 0 bases and J shed 1 base, with 9 bases lying between them. Germline V gene data show CDR1 as MNHEY and CDR2 as SVGAGI. CDR3 length: 15 residues. CDR3 sequence (DNA): TGTGCCAGCAGTTACTCAGGGCAGGCGAACACTGAAGCTTTCTTT. As protein: CASSYSGQANTEAFF.

This clonotype was detected ten times or more. The chain uses TRBV2 and TRBJ2-7; 7 nucleotides match TRBD1. This CDR3 spans 17 amino acids. With 11 bases clipped from V and 1 base from J, the junction kept 20 bases outside the gene matches. Per germline, CDR1 SNHLY and CDR2 FYNNEI. CDR3 loop: CAGIPYIGTATSYEQYF. The CDR3 DNA reads TGTGCCGGTATCCCTTATATTGGGACAGCTACGTCCTACGAGCAGTACTTC.